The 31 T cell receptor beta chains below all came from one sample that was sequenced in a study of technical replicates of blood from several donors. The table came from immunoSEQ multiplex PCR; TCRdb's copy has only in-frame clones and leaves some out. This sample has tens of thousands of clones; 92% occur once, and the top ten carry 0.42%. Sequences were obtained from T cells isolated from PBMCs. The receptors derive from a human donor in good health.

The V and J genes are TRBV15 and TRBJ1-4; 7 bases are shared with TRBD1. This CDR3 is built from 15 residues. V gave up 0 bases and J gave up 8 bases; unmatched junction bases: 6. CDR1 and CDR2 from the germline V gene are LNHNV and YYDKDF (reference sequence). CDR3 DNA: TGTGCCACCAGCAGAGAAATGACAGGGAGCGAAAAACTGTTTTTT. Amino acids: CATSREMTGSEKLFF.

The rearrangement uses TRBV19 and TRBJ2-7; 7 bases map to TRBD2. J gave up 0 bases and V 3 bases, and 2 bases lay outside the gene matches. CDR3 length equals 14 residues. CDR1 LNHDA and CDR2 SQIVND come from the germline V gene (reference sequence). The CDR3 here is CASSIRTSSYEQYF. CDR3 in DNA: TGTGCCAGTAGTATCCGGACTAGCTCCTACGAGCAGTACTTC.

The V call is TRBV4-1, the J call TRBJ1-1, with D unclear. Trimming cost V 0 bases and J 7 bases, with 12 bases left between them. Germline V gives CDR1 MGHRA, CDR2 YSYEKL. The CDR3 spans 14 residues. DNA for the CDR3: TGCGCCAGCAGCCAAGATCTGGAGGTTTTTGAAGCTTTCTTT. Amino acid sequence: CASSQDLEVFEAFF.

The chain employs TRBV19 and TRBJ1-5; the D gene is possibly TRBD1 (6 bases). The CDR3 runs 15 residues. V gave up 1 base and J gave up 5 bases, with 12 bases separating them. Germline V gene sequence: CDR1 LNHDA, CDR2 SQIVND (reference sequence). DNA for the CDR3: TGTGCCAGTAGTATAGGGACAGTAAATTATCAGCCCCAGCATTTT. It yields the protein CASSIGTVNYQPQHF. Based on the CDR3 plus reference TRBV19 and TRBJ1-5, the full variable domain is DGGITQSPKYLFRKEGQNVTLSCEQNLNHDAMYWYRQDPGQGLRLIYYSQIVNDFQKGDIAEGYSVSREKKESFPLTVTSAQKNPTAFYLCASSIGTVNYQPQHFGDGTRLSIL.

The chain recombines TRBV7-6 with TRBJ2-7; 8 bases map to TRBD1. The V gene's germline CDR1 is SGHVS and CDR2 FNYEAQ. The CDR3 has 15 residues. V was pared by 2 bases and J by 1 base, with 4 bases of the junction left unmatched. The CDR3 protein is CASSLRGQGSYEQYF. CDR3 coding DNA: TGTGCCAGCAGCTTACGAGGACAGGGATCCTACGAGCAGTACTTC.

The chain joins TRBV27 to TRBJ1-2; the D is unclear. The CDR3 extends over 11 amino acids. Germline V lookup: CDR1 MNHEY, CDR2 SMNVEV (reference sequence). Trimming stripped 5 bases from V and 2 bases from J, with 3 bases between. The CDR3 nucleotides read TGTGCCAGCAGTGGCAACTATGGCTACACCTTC. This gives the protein CASSGNYGYTF.

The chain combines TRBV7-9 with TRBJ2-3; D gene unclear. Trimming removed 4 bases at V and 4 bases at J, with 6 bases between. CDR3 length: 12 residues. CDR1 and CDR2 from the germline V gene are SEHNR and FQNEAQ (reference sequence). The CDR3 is CASSSSPDTQYF. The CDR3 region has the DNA TGTGCCAGCAGCTCCTCCCCAGATACGCAGTATTTT.

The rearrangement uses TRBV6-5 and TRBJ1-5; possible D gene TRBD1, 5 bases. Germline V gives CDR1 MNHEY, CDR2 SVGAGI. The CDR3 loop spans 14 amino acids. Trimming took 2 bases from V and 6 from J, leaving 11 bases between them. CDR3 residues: CASSYAGMGQPQHF. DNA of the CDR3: TGTGCCAGCAGTTACGCAGGGATGGGTCAGCCCCAGCATTTT.

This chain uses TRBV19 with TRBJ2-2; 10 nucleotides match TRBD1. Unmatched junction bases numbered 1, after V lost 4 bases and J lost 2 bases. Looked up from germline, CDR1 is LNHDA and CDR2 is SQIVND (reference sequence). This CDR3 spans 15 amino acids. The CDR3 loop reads CASSRQGANTGELFF. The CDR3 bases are TGTGCCAGTAGTAGACAGGGGGCCAACACCGGGGAGCTGTTTTTT.

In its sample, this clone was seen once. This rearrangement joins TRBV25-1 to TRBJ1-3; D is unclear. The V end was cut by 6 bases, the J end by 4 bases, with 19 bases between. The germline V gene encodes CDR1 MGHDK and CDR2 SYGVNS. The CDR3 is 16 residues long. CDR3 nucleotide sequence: TGTGCCAGCAGCGGATCTCCCGGGGAAGGCGGAAACACCATATATTTT. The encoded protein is CASSGSPGEGGNTIYF.

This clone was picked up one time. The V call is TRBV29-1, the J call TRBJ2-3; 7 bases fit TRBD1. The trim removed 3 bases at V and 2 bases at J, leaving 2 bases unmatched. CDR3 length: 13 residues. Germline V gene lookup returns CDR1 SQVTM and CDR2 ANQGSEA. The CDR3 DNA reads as TGCAGCGTTGAGGGACAGCTCACAGATACGCAGTATTTT. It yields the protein CSVEGQLTDTQYF.

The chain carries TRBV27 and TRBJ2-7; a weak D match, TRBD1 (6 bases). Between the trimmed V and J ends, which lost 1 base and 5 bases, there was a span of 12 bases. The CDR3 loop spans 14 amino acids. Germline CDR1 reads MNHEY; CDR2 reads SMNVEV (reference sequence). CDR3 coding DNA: TGTGCCAGCAGTTTATACAGGGAGTTCCACGAGCAGTACTTC. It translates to CASSLYREFHEQYF.

The DNA of the CDR3 is TGTGCCAGCAGTTGGGGAGGGGAGGATGGCGAGCAGTACTTC. Amino acids: CASSWGGEDGEQYF. The chain uses TRBV27 and TRBJ2-7, with 7 bases lining up with TRBD2. The V segment lost 4 bases and the J segment 6 bases; nucleotides outside the gene matches: 9. Germline assignment: CDR1 MNHEY and CDR2 SMNVEV (reference sequence). The CDR3 runs to 14 residues.

The CDR3 nucleotides are TGTGCCTGGAGTGTAGAAGTGGCCGGGAATGAGCAGTTCTTC. Translated, it gives CAWSVEVAGNEQFF. This rearrangement joins TRBV30 to TRBJ2-1, with no clear D. Germline CDR1 GTSNPN, CDR2 SVGIG (reference sequence). There are 14 residues in the CDR3. Trimming took off 0 bases at V and 7 bases at J, with 13 bases between the two ends.

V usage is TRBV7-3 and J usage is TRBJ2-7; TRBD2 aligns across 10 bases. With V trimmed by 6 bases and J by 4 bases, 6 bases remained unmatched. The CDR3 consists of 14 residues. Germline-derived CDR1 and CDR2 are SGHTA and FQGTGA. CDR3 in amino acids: CASRSSGGDYEQYF. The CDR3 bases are TGTGCCAGCAGATCGAGCGGGGGGGATTACGAGCAGTACTTC.

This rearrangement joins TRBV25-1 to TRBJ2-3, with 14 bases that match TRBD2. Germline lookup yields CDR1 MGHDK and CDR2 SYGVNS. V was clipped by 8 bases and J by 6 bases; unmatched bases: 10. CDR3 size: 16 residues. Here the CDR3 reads CASGLGTSGSRDTQYF. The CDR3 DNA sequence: TGTGCCAGCGGCCTAGGGACTAGCGGGAGTCGGGATACGCAGTATTTT.

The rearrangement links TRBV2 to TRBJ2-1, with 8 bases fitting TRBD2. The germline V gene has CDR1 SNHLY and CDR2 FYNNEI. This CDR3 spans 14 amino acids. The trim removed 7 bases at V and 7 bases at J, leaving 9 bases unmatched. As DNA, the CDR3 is TGTGCCAGCACCCGGGCGGGACTAGGAAATGAGCAGTTCTTC. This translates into CASTRAGLGNEQFF.

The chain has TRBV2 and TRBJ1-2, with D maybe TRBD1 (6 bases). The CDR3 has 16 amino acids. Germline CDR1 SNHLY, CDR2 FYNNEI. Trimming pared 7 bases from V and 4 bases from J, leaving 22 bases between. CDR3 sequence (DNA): TGTGCCAGCATCGAACGCCCCTTACAGGGACCCTATGGCTACACCTTC. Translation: CASIERPLQGPYGYTF.

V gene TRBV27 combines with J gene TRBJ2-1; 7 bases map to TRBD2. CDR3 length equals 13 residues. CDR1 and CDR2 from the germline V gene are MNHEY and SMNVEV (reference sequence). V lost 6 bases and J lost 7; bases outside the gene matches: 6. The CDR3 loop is CASSPGRVNEQFF. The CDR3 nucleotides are TGTGCCAGCAGCCCTGGGAGGGTAAATGAGCAGTTCTTC.

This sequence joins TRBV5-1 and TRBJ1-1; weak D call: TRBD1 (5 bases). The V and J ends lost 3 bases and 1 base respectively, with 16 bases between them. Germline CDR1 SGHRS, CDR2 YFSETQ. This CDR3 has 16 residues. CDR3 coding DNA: TGCGCCAGCAGCTATAATAGGGGTAGAGCGAACACTGAAGCTTTCTTT. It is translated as CASSYNRGRANTEAFF.

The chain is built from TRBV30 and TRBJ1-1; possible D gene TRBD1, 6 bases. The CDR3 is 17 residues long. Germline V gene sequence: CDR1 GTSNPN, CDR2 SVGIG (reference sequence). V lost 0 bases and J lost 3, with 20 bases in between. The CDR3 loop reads CAWSVGDGNRDDTEAFF. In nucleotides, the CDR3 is TGTGCCTGGAGTGTAGGGGATGGTAACAGGGACGACACTGAAGCTTTCTTT.

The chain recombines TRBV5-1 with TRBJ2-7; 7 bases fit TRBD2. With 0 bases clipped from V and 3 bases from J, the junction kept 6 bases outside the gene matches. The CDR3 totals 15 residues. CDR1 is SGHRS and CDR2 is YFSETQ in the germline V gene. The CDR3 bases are TGCGCCAGCAGCTTGGTTCGCGGGAGCCGCTACGAGCAGTACTTC. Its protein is CASSLVRGSRYEQYF.

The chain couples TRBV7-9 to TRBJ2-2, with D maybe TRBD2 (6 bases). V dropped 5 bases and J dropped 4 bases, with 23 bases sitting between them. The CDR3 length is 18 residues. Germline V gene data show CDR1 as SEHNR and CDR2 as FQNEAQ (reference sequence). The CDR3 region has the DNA TGTGCCAGCAGCGGACCGCGCCCCCGGGGGTCCTCCACCGGGGAGCTGTTTTTT. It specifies CASSGPRPRGSSTGELFF.

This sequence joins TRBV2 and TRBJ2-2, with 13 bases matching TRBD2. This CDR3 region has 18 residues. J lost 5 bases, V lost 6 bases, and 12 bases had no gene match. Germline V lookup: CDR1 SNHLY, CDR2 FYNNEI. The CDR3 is CASRPGLAGPVGTGELFF. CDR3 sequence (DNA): TGTGCCAGCAGGCCGGGACTAGCGGGACCTGTGGGGACCGGGGAGCTGTTTTTT.

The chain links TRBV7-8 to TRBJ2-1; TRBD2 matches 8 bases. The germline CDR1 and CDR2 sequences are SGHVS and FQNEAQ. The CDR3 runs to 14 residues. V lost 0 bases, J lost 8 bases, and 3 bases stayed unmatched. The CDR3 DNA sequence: TGTGCCAGCAGCTTAGCCCTAGCGGGCGATGAGCAGTTCTTC. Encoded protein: CASSLALAGDEQFF. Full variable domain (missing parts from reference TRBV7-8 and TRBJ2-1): GAGVSQSPRYKVAKRGQDVALRCDPISGHVSLFWYQQALGQGPEFLTYFQNEAQLDKSGLPSDRFFAERPEGSVSTLKIQRTQQEDSAVYLCASSLALAGDEQFFGPGTRLTVL.

The CDR3: CAWSVGTAYEQYF. CDR3 sequence (DNA): TGTGCCTGGAGTGTAGGGACAGCTTACGAGCAGTACTTC. The V call is TRBV30, the J call TRBJ2-7; TRBD1 aligns across 7 bases. V trimming: 0 bases; J trimming: 4 bases; junction bases outside the gene matches: 3. The CDR3 spans 13 residues. Germline-derived CDR1 and CDR2 are GTSNPN and SVGIG (reference sequence).

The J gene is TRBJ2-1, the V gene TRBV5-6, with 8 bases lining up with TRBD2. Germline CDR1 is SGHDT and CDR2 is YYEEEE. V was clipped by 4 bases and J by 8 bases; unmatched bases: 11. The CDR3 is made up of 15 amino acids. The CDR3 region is CASSPPAGELDEQFF. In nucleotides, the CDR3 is TGTGCCAGCAGCCCCCCAGCGGGAGAGTTGGATGAGCAGTTCTTC.

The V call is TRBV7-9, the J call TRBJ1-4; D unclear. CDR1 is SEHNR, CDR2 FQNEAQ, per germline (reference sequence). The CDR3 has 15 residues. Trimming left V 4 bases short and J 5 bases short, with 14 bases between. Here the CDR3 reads CASSSPLERNEKLFF. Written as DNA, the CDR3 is TGTGCCAGCAGCTCGCCGCTCGAGCGGAATGAAAAACTGTTTTTT.

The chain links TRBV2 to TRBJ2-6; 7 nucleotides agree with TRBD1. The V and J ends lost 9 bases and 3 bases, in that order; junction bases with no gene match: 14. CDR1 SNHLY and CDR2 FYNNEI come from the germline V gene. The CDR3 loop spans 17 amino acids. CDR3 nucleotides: TGTGCCAGTTTATATGCAGGGGGTCATAATGGGGCCAACGTCCTGACTTTC. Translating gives CASLYAGGHNGANVLTF.

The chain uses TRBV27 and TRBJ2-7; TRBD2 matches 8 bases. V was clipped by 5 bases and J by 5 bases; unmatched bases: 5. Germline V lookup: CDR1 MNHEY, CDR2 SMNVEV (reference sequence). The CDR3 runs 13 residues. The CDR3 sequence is CASSHGRANEQYF. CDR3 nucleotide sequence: TGTGCCAGCAGTCACGGGAGGGCCAACGAGCAGTACTTC.

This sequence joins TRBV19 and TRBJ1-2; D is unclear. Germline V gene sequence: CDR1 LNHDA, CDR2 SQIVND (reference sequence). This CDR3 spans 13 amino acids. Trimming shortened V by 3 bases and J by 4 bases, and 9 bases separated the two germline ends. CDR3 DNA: TGTGCCAGTAGTATCGGCAGGCTCTATGGCTACACCTTC. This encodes CASSIGRLYGYTF. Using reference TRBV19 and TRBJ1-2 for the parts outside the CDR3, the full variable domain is DGGITQSPKYLFRKEGQNVTLSCEQNLNHDAMYWYRQDPGQGLRLIYYSQIVNDFQKGDIAEGYSVSREKKESFPLTVTSAQKNPTAFYLCASSIGRLYGYTFGSGTRLTVV.